This TCR beta chain comes out of a study of blood T cell repertoires in COVID-19 (dated by TCRdb to about 2020). Regarding the complete study: Samples from collaborators originated in the United States, Italy and Spain and spanned both the acute and convalescent phases of COVID-19. The prospective study material was composed of cDNA or gDNA derived from T cells, B-cell-depleted T cells, or PBMCs. The dataset comprised deeply sampled blood TCRbeta repertoires from subjects exposed to, actively infected with, or recovered from COVID-19. The repertoires were made available in a free public database intended to serve as a resource for research on the immune response to SARS-CoV-2. Samples were obtained from the ongoing ImmuneRACE study (first 160 participants) and from over 1,000 subjects provided by 6 global collaborators. Sample metadata almost always included a de-identified subject ID, COVID-19 status, age in years and sex. Where available, HLA class I and class II types were taken from metadata supplied by the sample provider and were not determined by assay-based typing. General findings and caveats noted by the study authors: Clinical and demographic metadata were provided uncurated, with the amount varying by source and participant.

CDR1 and CDR2 were assigned from the germline V gene as SGHVS and FNYEAQ. CDR3 length: 18 amino acids, cysteine to phenylalanine. Only CDR3 DNA is held: 54 bases, read in frame from base 1. Deletion took 4 bases off V and 0 bases off J, with a span of 18 bases between the germline ends. Notes on this clone: Its cognate antigen has yet to be identified. Qualities for individual bases were not recorded, and no much larger clone is one base off.

TCRbeta CDR3 regions were amplified from genomic DNA by means of the immunoSEQ Assay, a bias-controlled multiplex PCR. The study's own analysis went as follows. The number of nucleated cells in each sample was estimated by amplification of reference gene primers within the assay. To quantify the absolute abundance of each unique TCRbeta CDR3 rearrangement, sequence reads were collapsed and filtered. Productive Simpson clonality was computed per sample as the square root of Simpson's diversity index over productive rearrangements. TCRdb retrieved this table from immuneACCESS and kept in-frame rearrangements only. Not all clones are present; in checked studies, unresolved V genes account for under half, and no reason is known for the remainder. V, J and clone size reflect that table, while D and trimming were determined from the DNA. This sample comprises 170,000 or so clones, around four fifths of them detected only once. 6.5% to 7% of the sample comes from the top ten.

Collaborating institutions collected whole blood in K2EDTA tubes following their own protocols. Collaborator samples were shipped for TCRbeta analysis as frozen whole blood, isolated PBMCs, or DNA extracted from either sample type. The sequence derives from a man between 65 and 85 years old with active or convalescent COVID-19. The sequence links TRBV7-6 to TRBJ1-4; TRBD1 might be the D gene, on 6 matching bases. The material sequenced was peripheral blood. The DNA is as follows: TGTGCCAGCAGCTCCCGGACAGCCCTGGGTGCAACTAATGAAAAACTGTTTTTT. The translation is CASSSRTALGATNEKLFF.